The clone carrying this T cell receptor beta chain was seen more than once but under ten times. Its matching antigen is unknown. This record belongs to a study of T cell responses to AZD1222 COVID-19 vaccine. Whole-study results and caveats: A reported finding is that nearly half of spike-specific TCRs target unmutated variant regions. The donors showed a predominance of white British ancestry and of females, with possible underestimation of clonal diversity.

V was clipped by 7 bases and J by 0 bases, with 13 bases between them. This CDR3 has 14 residues. Germline CDR1 is MNHEY and CDR2 is SVGAGI. Clones were read by immunoSEQ multiplex PCR, and TCRdb kept only the in-frame ones, dropping some. Of about 110,000 clones listed, around 90% were seen once; the top ten hold around 8%. This TCR was recovered from an adult who received the AZD1222 COVID-19 vaccine. Source: peripheral blood, taken 28 days after the second AZD1222 dose. V gene TRBV6-5 combines with J gene TRBJ2-7; D call uncertain. This chain's CDR3 is CASTGVRNSYEQYF. The CDR3 coding sequence is TGTGCCAGCACTGGGGTAAGGAACTCCTACGAGCAGTACTTC.